A selection of T cell receptor beta chains follows, all from one sample in a study of control samples from healthy donors and cancer patients. The protocol was immunoSEQ multiplex PCR, while the TCRdb copy is restricted to in-frame clones and leaves out a portion. In the table there are about 67,000 clones, around 87% of which are singletons. Specimen: PBMCs. These receptors all come from a woman between 45 and 65 years old with head and neck cancer. The CDR3 runs from the conserved cysteine through the conserved F or W. A D gene is named only where the DNA matches it firmly. Some rows have no size entry. The others give once, few or many, or a class for an expanded clone.

j_call | v_call | clone_size | d_call | cdr3_nt | cdr3_aa
TRBJ2-1 | TRBV6-2/TRBV6-3 | NA | NA | TGTGCCAGCACCCCCTCTGGTCTTCCCGGGCATGAGCAGTTCTTC | CASTPSGLPGHEQFF
TRBJ1-2 | TRBV12-3/TRBV12-4 | NA | NA | TGTGCCAGCAGTTTACCAGGCCTCTATGGCTACACCTTC | CASSLPGLYGYTF
TRBJ2-7 | TRBV28 | NA | NA | TGTGCCAGCCGTTTACGGGAGAGGGTACAGCAGTACTTC | CASRLRERVQQYF
TRBJ2-5 | TRBV12-3/TRBV12-4 | few | NA | TGTGCCAGCAGTTTCCGGGGGTGGGAGACCCAGTACTTC | CASSFRGWETQYF
TRBJ1-5 | TRBV30 | NA | NA | TGTGCCTGGAGTGTACTGGGGGGAAGGGGTCAGCCCCAGCATTTT | CAWSVLGGRGQPQHF
TRBJ1-3 | TRBV18 | NA | NA | TGTGCCAGCTCACCGGATAGGGCCTCTGGAAACACCATATATTTT | CASSPDRASGNTIYF
TRBJ1-6 | TRBV7-6 | NA | NA | TGTGCCAGCAGCTTCTCAGCCGGACGGGAAAATTCACCCCTCCACTTT | CASSFSAGRENSPLHF
TRBJ2-3 | TRBV10-2 | NA | NA | TGCGCCAGCAGTGAGTCGCGGCGTCGAGCCCCAACTAGCACAGATACGCAGTATTTT | CASSESRRRAPTSTDTQYF
TRBJ1-2 | TRBV19 | once | NA | TGTGCCAGTACCCGGGACCCCGGCTATGGCTACACCTTC | CASTRDPGYGYTF
TRBJ1-2 | TRBV5-4 | few | TRBD1 | TGTGCCAGCAGCCCTAACAGGGGGCAAGGCTACACCTTC | CASSPNRGQGYTF
TRBJ1-3 | TRBV7-2 | NA | TRBD1 | TGTGCCAGCAGCTTAAGACAGGGGGCTGGAAACACCATATATTTT | CASSLRQGAGNTIYF
TRBJ1-1 | TRBV10-3 | NA | NA | TGTGCCATCAGTGCACAGGAGCCGGGGAACACTGAAGCTTTCTTT | CAISAQEPGNTEAFF
TRBJ1-2 | TRBV10-3 | NA | NA | TGTGCCATCAGTGAGTCGCAGGGCTATGGCTACACCTTC | CAISESQGYGYTF
TRBJ1-2 | TRBV7-2 | NA | NA | TGTGCCAGCAGCTTAGCCAGCGTCAACTATGGCTACACCTTC | CASSLASVNYGYTF
TRBJ2-1 | TRBV27 | NA | TRBD2 | TGTGCCAGCAGTTCCCTTAGCGGGGGGGTCCACTATGAGCAGTTCTTC | CASSSLSGGVHYEQFF
TRBJ1-1 | TRBV5-1 | NA | NA | TGCGCCAGCAGCCGCCAGGGGAGGGCTGAAGCTTTCTTT | CASSRQGRAEAFF
TRBJ2-3 | TRBV7-9 | NA | TRBD2 | TGTGCCAGCAGCTCATCTAGCGGGCTAACAGATACGCAGTATTTT | CASSSSSGLTDTQYF
TRBJ1-2 | TRBV30 | NA | TRBD1 | TGTGCCTGGAGACCGCCCGGGACAGGGGAATATGGCTACACCTTC | CAWRPPGTGEYGYTF
TRBJ2-7 | TRBV5-5 | few | NA | TGTGCCAGCAGCCAAACGGCAGGGGCCGACCTATACGAGCAGTACTTC | CASSQTAGADLYEQYF
TRBJ1-1 | TRBV5-1 | NA | NA | TGCGCCAGCAGCTTGGTAGGGACACAGAACACTGAAGCTTTCTTT | CASSLVGTQNTEAFF
TRBJ2-2 | TRBV27 | NA | TRBD1 | TGTGCCACCCGGGACAGTGACAGGGGGGACACCGGGGAGCTGTTTTTT | CATRDSDRGDTGELFF
TRBJ1-1 | TRBV28 | NA | NA | TGTGCCAGCAGTTTAAATAGGGGCCGCAGTGAAGCTTTCTTT | CASSLNRGRSEAFF
TRBJ1-5 | TRBV3-1/TRBV3-2 | NA | NA | TGTGCCAGCAGCCGGGACATTAGCAATCAGCCCCAGCATTTT | CASSRDISNQPQHF
TRBJ1-4 | TRBV7-8 | NA | NA | TGTGCCAGCAGCTCGGGGGCGCTTAATGAAAAACTGTTTTTT | CASSSGALNEKLFF
TRBJ1-4 | TRBV15 | once | NA | TGTGCCACCAGCAGAGTGTTGGGAGCAACTAATGAAAAACTGTTTTTT | CATSRVLGATNEKLFF
TRBJ1-2 | TRBV2 | NA | NA | TGTGCCAGCAGTGAAAGGGAGGACTATGGCTACACCTTC | CASSEREDYGYTF
TRBJ1-5 | TRBV5-3 | NA | TRBD1 | TGTGCCAGAAGCACGTTGACCGGGACAGGGGGCGGCAGCAATCAGCCCCAGCATTTT | CARSTLTGTGGGSNQPQHF
TRBJ2-7 | TRBV6-5 | few | TRBD1 | TGTGCCAGCAGTACCACCGGACAGGGGGCCTACGAGCAGTACTTC | CASSTTGQGAYEQYF
TRBJ1-4 | TRBV27 | NA | NA | TGTGCCAGCAGATGGGGGCGGGGTGAAAAACTGTTTTTT | CASRWGRGEKLFF
TRBJ2-5 | TRBV7-2 | NA | TRBD1 | TGTGCCAGCAGGGCGACAGGGGGCGATGAGACCCAGTACTTC | CASRATGGDETQYF
TRBJ2-2 | TRBV5-1 | NA | NA | TGCGCCAGCAGCTTGGACAGCGGGAACACCGGGGAGCTGTTTTTT | CASSLDSGNTGELFF
TRBJ2-5 | TRBV5-6 | NA | NA | TGTGCCAGCAGCTTGGTAGGGCGAGAGACCCAGTACTTC | CASSLVGRETQYF
TRBJ2-2 | TRBV7-3 | NA | NA | TGTGCCAGCAGCTCTAGACAGGGAGGGGTCACCGGGGAGCTGTTTTTT | CASSSRQGGVTGELFF
TRBJ2-1 | TRBV25-1 | NA | NA | TGTGCCAGCAGTGATTTGGACGTGGGGTCCGGGATAGATGGGCAGTTCTTC | CASSDLDVGSGIDGQFF
TRBJ2-7 | TRBV30 | few | NA | TGTGCCTGGAGTGTATCGTCCTACGAGCAGTACTTC | CAWSVSSYEQYF
TRBJ2-2 | TRBV6-5 | NA | TRBD1 | TGTGCCAGCAGCCTAACGACAGGGCGAGGCGGGGAGCTGTTTTTT | CASSLTTGRGGELFF
TRBJ1-1 | TRBV30 | NA | NA | TGTGCCTGGAGGGACGCGTACACTGAAGCTTTCTTT | CAWRDAYTEAFF
TRBJ1-3 | TRBV9 | NA | NA | TGTGCCAGCAGCGTAGGTGTAACAGCTGGAAACACCATATATTTT | CASSVGVTAGNTIYF
TRBJ1-6 | TRBV6-5 | NA | NA | TGTGCCAGCAGCTCAGCATATAATTCACCCCTCCACTTT | CASSSAYNSPLHF
TRBJ1-2 | TRBV19 | NA | TRBD1 | TGTGCCAGTAGTATAGAGGGGACAGGGCTGGTGAATGGCTACACCTTC | CASSIEGTGLVNGYTF
TRBJ1-4 | TRBV28 | NA | NA | TGTGCCAGCAGTTCCACAGGGCTAAATGAAAAACTGTTTTTT | CASSSTGLNEKLFF
TRBJ2-3 | TRBV7-2 | NA | NA | TGTGCCAGCAGCTTAGCGTACCGTAGCACAGATACGCAGTATTTT | CASSLAYRSTDTQYF